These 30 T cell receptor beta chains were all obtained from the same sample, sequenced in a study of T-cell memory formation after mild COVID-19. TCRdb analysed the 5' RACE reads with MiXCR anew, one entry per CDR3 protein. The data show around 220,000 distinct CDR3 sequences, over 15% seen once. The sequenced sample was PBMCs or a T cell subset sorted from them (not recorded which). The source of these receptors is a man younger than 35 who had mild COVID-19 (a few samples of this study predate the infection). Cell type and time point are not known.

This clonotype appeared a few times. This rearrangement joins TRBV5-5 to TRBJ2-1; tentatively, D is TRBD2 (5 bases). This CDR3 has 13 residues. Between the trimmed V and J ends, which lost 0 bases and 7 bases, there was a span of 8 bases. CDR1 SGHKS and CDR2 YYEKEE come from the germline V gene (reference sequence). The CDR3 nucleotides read TGTGCCAGCAGCTTGGCGGGGAAGAATGAGCAGTTCTTC. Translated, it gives CASSLAGKNEQFF.

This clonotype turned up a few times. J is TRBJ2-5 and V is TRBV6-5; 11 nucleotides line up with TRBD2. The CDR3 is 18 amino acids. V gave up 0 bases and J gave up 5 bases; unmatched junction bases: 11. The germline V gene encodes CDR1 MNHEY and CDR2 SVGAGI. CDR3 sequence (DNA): TGTGCCAGCAGTTACTCGAGAAGGCTAGCGGGGGGCCGGGAGACCCAGTACTTC. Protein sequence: CASSYSRRLAGGRETQYF.

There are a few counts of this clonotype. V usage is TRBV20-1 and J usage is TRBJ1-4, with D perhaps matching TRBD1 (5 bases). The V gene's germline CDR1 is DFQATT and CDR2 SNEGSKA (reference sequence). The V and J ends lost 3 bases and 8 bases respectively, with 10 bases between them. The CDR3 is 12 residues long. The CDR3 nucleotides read TGCAGTGCTAGGGGGACGATGGAAAAACTGTTTTTT. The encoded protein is CSARGTMEKLFF.

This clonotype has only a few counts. The CDR3 loop reads CASSLEAGWVETQYF. CDR3 DNA sequence: TGTGCCAGCAGTCTAGAGGCGGGGTGGGTTGAGACCCAGTACTTC. The chain couples TRBV7-2 to TRBJ2-5, with D perhaps TRBD2 (6 bases). CDR3 length: 15 amino acids. The germline gives CDR1 SGHTA, CDR2 FQGNSA. Trimming took 6 bases from V and 5 from J, leaving 19 bases between them.

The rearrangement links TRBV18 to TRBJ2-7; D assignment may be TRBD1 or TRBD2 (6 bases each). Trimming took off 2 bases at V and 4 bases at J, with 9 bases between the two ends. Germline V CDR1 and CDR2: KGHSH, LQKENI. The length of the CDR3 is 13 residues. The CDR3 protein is CASSPGGRYEQYV. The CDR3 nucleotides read TGTGCCAGCTCACCAGGGGGGCGTTACGAGCAGTACGTC.

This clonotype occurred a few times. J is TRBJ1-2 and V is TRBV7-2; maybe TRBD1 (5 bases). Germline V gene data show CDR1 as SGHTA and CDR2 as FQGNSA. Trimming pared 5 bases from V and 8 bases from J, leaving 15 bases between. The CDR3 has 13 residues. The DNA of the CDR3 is TGTGCCAGCAGCACTAGGGGCAGTTGGGGCTACACCTTC. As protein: CASSTRGSWGYTF.

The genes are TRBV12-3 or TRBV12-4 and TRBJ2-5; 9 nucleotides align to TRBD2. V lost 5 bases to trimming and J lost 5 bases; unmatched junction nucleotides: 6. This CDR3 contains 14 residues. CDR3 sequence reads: CASSPNAGGETQYF. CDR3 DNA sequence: TGTGCCAGCAGTCCCAATGCGGGGGGGGAGACCCAGTACTTC.

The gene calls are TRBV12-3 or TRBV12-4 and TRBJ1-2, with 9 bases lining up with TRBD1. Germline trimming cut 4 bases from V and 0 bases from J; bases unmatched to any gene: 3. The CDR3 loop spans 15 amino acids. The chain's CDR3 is CASSYRTGANYGYTF. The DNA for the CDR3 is TGTGCCAGCAGTTATAGGACAGGGGCTAACTATGGCTACACCTTC.

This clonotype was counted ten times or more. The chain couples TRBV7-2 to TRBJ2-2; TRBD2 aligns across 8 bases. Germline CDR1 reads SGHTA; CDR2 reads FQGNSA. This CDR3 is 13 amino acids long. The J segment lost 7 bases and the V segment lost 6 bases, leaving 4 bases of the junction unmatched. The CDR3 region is CASSRTSLGELFF. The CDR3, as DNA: TGTGCCAGCAGTCGGACTAGCCTCGGGGAGCTGTTTTTT.

CDR3 region: CASQPGTPPETQYF. The CDR3 DNA is TGTGCCAGTCAGCCCGGGACCCCTCCAGAGACCCAGTACTTC. The chain joins TRBV19 to TRBJ2-5; D assignment may be TRBD1 or TRBD2 (5 bases each). Germline CDR1 LNHDA, CDR2 SQIVND (reference sequence). This CDR3 region has 14 residues. Trimming took 8 bases from V and 4 from J, leaving 17 bases between them.

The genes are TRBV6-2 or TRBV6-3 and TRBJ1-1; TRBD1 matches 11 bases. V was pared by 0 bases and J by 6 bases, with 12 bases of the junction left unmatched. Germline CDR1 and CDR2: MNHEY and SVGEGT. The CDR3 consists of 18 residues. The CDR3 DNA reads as TGTGCCAGCAGTTACTCCTGGGGACCGGGACAGGGGGGGCCTGAAGCTTTCTTT. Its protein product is CASSYSWGPGQGGPEAFF.

This CDR3 is CASRRPGGLNEKLFF. CDR3 DNA: TGTGCCAGCAGACGTCCGGGGGGGCTGAATGAAAAACTGTTTTTT. V and J are TRBV6-5 and TRBJ1-4; D possibly corresponds to TRBD1 (6 bases). Germline V gene data show CDR1 as MNHEY and CDR2 as SVGAGI. The ends were cut back, 6 bases at V and 5 bases at J, with 16 bases in the middle. CDR3 length: 15 residues.

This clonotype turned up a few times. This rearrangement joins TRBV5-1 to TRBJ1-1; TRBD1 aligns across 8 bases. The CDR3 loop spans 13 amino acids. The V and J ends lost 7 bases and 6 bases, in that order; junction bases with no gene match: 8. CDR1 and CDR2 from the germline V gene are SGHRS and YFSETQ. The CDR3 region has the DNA TGCGCCAGCGTCCGGGACAGGAGCTCTGAAGCTTTCTTT. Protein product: CASVRDRSSEAFF. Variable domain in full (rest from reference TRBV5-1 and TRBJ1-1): KAGVTQTPRYLIKTRGQQVTLSCSPISGHRSVSWYQQTPGQGLQFLFEYFSETQRNKGNFPGRFSGRQFSNSRSEMNVSTLELGDSALYLCASVRDRSSEAFFGQGTRLTVV.

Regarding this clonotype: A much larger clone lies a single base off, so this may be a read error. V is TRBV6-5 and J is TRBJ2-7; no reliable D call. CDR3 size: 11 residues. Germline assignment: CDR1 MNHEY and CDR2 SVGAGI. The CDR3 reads CATRSSSEQYF. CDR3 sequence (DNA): TGTGCCACCCGGAGCTCCTCCGAGCAGTACTTC.

The CDR3, as DNA: TGTGCCAGCAGGACCCTCGGGGACCAGCCCCAGCATTTT. It is translated as CASRTLGDQPQHF. The chain uses TRBV6-2 or TRBV6-3 and TRBJ1-5; a possible D gene is TRBD1 (5 bases). CDR3 size: 13 residues. The germline V gene encodes CDR1 MNHEY and CDR2 SVGEGT. Trimming removed 6 bases from V and 7 bases from J, with 13 bases in between.

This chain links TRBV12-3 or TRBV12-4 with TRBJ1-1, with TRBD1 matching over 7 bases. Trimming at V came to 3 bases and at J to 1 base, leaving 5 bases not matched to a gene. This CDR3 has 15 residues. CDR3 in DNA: TGTGCCAGCAGTTTGGGCCGACAGGGGAACACTGAAGCTTTCTTT. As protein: CASSLGRQGNTEAFF.

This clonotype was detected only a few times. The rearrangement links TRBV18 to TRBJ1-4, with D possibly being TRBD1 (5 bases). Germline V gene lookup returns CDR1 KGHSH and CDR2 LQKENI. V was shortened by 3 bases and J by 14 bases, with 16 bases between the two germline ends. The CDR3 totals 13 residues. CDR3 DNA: TGTGCCAGCTCACCCCTCGGCGAGAAGGGGCTGTTTTTT. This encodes CASSPLGEKGLFF.

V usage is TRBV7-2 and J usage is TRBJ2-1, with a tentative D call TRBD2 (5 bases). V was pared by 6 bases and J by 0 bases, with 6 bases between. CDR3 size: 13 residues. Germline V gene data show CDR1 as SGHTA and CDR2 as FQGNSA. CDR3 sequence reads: CASRGSSYNEQFF. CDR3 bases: TGTGCCAGCAGGGGGAGCTCCTACAATGAGCAGTTCTTC.

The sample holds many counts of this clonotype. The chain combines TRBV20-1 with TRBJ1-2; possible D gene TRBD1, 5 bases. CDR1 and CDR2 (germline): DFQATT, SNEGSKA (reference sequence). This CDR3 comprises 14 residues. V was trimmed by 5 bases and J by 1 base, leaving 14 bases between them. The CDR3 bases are TGCAGTGCTCCAAGCGGGACGGTTAACTATGGCTACACCTTC. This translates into CSAPSGTVNYGYTF.

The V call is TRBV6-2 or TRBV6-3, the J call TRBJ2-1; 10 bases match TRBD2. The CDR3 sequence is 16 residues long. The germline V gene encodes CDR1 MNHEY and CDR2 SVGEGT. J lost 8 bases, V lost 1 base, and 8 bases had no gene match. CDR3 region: CASSYWASGGRDEQFF. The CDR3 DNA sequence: TGTGCCAGCAGTTACTGGGCTAGCGGGGGCCGGGATGAGCAGTTCTTC.

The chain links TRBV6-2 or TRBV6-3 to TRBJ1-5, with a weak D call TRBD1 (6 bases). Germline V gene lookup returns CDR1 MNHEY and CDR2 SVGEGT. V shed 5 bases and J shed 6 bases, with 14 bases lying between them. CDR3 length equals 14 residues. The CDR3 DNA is TGTGCCAGCAGTCGACAGGCTGCTAGTCAGCCCCAGCATTTT. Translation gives CASSRQAASQPQHF.

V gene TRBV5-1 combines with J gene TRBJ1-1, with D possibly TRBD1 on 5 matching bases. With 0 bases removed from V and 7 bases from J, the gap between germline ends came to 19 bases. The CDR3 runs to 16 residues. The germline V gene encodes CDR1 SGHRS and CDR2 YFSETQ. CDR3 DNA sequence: TGCGCCAGCAGCTTGGTGGGGGGGATCGCCTACTATGAAGCTTTCTTT. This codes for CASSLVGGIAYYEAFF.

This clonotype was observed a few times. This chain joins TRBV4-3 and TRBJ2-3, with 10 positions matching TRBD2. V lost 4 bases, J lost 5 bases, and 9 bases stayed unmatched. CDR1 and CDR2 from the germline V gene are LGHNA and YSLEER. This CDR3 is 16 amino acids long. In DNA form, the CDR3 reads TGCGCCAGCAGCCGGCAAGCGGGGGGGCCGGGAGATACGCAGTATTTT. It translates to CASSRQAGGPGDTQYF.

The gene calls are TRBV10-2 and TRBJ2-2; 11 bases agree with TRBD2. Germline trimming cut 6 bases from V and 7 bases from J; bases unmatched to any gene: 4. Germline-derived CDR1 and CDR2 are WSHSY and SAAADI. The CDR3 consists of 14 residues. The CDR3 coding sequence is TGCGCCAGCAGACCCGGACTAGCGGGCGGGGAGCTGTTTTTT. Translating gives CASRPGLAGGELFF.

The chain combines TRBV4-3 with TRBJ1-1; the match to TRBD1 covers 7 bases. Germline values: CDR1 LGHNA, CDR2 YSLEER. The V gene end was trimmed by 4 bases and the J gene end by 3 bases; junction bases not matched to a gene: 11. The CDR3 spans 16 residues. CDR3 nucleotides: TGCGCCAGCAGCCGAGACGCAGACAGGGACGACACTGAAGCTTTCTTT. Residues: CASSRDADRDDTEAFF.

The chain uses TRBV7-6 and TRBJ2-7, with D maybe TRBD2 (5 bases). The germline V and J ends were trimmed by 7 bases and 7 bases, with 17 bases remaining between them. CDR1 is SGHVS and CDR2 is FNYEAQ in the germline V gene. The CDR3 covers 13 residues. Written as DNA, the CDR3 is TGTGCCAGCACCTCAAGACGGGATCGGGAGCAGTACTTC. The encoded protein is CASTSRRDREQYF.

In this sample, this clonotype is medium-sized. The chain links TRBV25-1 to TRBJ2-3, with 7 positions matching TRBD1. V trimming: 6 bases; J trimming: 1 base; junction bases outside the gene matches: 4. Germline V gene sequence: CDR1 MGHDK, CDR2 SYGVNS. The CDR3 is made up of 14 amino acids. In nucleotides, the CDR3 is TGTGCCAGCAGGAGGGGGACAGGCACAGATACGCAGTATTTT. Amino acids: CASRRGTGTDTQYF.

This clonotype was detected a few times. CDR3 bases: TGTGCCAGCAGCTTGTTATTAGCGGGGGAGTCCAAAGAGACCCAGTACTTC. It translates to CASSLLLAGESKETQYF. The V and J genes are TRBV11-2 and TRBJ2-5; 9 bases align to TRBD2. V was clipped by 3 bases and J by 3 bases; unmatched bases: 11. Germline values: CDR1 SGHAT, CDR2 FQNNGV. The CDR3 has 17 amino acids.

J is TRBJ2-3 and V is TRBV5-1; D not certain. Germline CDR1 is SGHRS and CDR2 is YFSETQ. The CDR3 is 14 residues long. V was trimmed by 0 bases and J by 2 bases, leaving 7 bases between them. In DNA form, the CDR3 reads TGCGCCAGCAGCTTGGGCGTACCCACAGATACGCAGTATTTT. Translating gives CASSLGVPTDTQYF.

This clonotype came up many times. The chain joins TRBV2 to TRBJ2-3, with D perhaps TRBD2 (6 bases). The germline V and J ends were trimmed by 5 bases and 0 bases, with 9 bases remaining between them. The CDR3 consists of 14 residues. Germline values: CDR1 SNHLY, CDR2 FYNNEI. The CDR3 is CASSTGTSTDTQYF. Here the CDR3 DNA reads TGTGCCAGCAGTACCGGGACTAGCACAGATACGCAGTATTTT.